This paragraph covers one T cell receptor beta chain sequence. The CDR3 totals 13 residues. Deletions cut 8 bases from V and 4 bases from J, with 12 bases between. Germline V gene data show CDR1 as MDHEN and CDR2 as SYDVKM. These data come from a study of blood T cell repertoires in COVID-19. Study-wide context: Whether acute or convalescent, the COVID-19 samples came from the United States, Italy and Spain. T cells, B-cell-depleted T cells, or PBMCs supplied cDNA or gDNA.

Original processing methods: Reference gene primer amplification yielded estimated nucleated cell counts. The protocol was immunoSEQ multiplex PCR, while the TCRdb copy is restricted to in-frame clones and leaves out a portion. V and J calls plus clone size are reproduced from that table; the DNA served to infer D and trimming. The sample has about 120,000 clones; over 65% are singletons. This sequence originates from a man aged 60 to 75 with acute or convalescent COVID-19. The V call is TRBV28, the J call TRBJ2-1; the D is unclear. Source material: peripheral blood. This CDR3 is CASANSQYNEQFF. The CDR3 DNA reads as TGTGCCAGCGCGAATAGTCAATACAATGAGCAGTTCTTC. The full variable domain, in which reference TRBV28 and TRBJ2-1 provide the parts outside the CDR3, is DVKVTQSSRYLVKRTGEKVFLECVQDMDHENMFWYRQDPGLGLRLIYFSYDVKMKEKGDIPEGYSVSREKKERFSLILESASTNQTSMYLCASANSQYNEQFFGPGTRLTVL.